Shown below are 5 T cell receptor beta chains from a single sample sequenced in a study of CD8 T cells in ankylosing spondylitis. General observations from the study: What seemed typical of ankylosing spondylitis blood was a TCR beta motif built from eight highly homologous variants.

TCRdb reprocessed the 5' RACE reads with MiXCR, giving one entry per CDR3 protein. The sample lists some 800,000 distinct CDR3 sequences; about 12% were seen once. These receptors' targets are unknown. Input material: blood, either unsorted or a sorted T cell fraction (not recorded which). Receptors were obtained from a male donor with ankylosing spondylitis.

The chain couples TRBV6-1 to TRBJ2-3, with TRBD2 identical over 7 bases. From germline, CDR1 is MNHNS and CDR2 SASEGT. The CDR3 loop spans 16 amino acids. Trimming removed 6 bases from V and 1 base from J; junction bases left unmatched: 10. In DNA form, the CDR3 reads TGTGCCAGCAGCTCCCATTTAGCGGGCCGCACAGATACGCAGTATTTT. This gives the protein CASSSHLAGRTDTQYF.

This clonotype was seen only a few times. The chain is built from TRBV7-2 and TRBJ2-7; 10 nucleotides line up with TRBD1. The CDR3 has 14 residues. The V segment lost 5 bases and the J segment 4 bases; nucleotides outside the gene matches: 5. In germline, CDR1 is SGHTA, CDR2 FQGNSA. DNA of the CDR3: TGTGCCAGCAGCACCTGGACAGGGGGATACGAGCAGTACTTC. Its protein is CASSTWTGGYEQYF.

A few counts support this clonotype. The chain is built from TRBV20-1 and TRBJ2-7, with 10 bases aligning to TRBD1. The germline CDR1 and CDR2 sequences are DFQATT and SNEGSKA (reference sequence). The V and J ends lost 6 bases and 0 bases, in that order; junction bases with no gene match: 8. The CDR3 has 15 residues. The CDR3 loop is CSAAGDRGDSYEQYF. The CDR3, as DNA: TGCAGTGCCGCGGGGGACAGGGGAGACTCCTACGAGCAGTACTTC.

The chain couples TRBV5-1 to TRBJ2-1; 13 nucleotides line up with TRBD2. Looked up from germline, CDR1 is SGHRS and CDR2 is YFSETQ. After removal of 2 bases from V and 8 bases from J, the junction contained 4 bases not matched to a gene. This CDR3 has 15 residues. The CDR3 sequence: CASSLGLAGVDEQFF. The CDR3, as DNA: TGCGCCAGCAGCTTAGGACTAGCGGGAGTCGATGAGCAGTTCTTC.

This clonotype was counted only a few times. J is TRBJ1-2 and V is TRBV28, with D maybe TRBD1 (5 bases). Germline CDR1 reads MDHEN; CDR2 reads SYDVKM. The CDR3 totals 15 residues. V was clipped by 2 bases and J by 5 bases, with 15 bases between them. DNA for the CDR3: TGTGCCAGCAGTTTAGTGGAGGGGACGCGGTATGGCTACACCTTC. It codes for CASSLVEGTRYGYTF.